This is a list of T cell receptor beta chains from one sample in a study of blood T cells in healthy people across ages. TCRdb used MiXCR to reprocess the 5' RACE reads, holding one entry per CDR3 protein. The sample records some 550,000 distinct CDR3 sequences, less than 60% being singletons. Material for sequencing was blood. The receptor set was obtained from an elderly man in good health. CDR3s include the opening cysteine and the closing phenylalanine or tryptophan.

>TRBJ1-2|TRBV20-1
CSARDSQGRGYTF
>TRBJ2-1|TRBV7-2
CASSLAGLHNEQFF
>TRBJ2-1|TRBV4-3
CASSQDLRVSSNEQFF
>TRBJ2-7|TRBV7-2
CASSLTRSPSEQYF
>TRBJ2-1|TRBV6-5
CASSYWTGGEQFF
>TRBJ1-2|TRBV11-1
CASSLTGTGSKNTF
>TRBJ2-3|TRBV20-1
CSAPERGGTTGGDTQYF
>TRBJ1-1|TRBV29-1
CSTGLENTEAFF
>TRBJ2-1|TRBV7-7
CASSPGLREEQFF
>TRBJ2-3|TRBV5-1
CASKIGGGTDTQYF
>TRBJ2-1|TRBV6-5
CACSKPRGQGANELFF
>TRBJ1-1|TRBV5-1
CASSFTSAGTEAFF
>TRBJ2-1|TRBV7-3
CASSRDGRYNEQFF
>TRBJ1-1|TRBV6-2/TRBV6-3
CASSYSGQGETEAFF
>TRBJ2-1|TRBV7-9
CASSAIQGYEQFF
>TRBJ2-7|TRBV14
CASSQSVGGSYEQYF
>TRBJ2-1|TRBV29-1
CSVYIRQTEQFF
>TRBJ1-4|TRBV16
CTSSQIQATNEKLFF
>TRBJ2-3|TRBV10-2
CASSESGSGASTDTQYF
>TRBJ1-1|TRBV15
CATSVQLMNTEAFF
>TRBJ2-1|TRBV12-3/TRBV12-4
CASSRGAQRNEQFF
>TRBJ2-7|TRBV20-1
CSAQGVDYEQYF
>TRBJ2-7|TRBV7-2
CASSPSSGGAQYF
>TRBJ2-3|TRBV20-1
CSVSGGGRGTDTQYF
>TRBJ2-1|TRBV9
CASSVGVLVREQFF
>TRBJ1-2|TRBV7-9
CASSLSTGPKGFYGYTF
>TRBJ1-2|TRBV6-5
CASSRRQGASGYTF
>TRBJ2-1|TRBV12-5
CASGLGGALNEQFF
>TRBJ2-2|TRBV5-1
CASRRSGQGICKNTGELFF
>TRBJ1-5|TRBV28
CASSFPGRVHQPQHF
>.|TRBV6-6
CASTGASGTDEQYF
>TRBJ1-2|TRBV5-1
CASSLGGDNSYTF
>TRBJ2-3|TRBV29-1
CSGQGAGTDTQYF
>TRBJ1-1|TRBV20-1
CSAPQGATEAFF
>TRBJ1-2|TRBV9
CASSEGELYGYNF
>TRBJ2-1|TRBV6-5
CASSYRGRGGRNEQFF
>TRBJ2-1|TRBV7-9
CASSSRVNDEQFF
>TRBJ2-6|TRBV4-2
CASSQKGLASLVGANVLTF
>TRBJ1-5|TRBV29-1
CSVGEGSQPQHF
>TRBJ2-1|TRBV5-6
CASSSDRGLTNEQFF
>TRBJ2-3|TRBV4-1
CASSRGGLSTDTQYF
>TRBJ2-1|TRBV7-6
CASSVAREAYNEQFF
>TRBJ2-5|TRBV7-2
CASSLRGRAMETQYF
>TRBJ1-5|TRBV6-6
CASSTLQSQPQHF
>TRBJ2-2|TRBV29-1
CSGSRDRGSGGELFF
>TRBJ2-7|TRBV6-2/TRBV6-3
CASRPGTYSYEQYF
>TRBJ1-2|TRBV7-2
CASSLGQGGYGYTF
>TRBJ2-3|TRBV5-1
CASSPRVDRTDTQYF
>TRBJ2-1|TRBV5-1
CASSGSGTLISNEQFF
>TRBJ2-7|TRBV6-6
CASRVTAREAYEQYF
>TRBJ1-2|TRBV7-2
CASSLGGTGANYGYTF
>TRBJ2-3|TRBV7-2
CASSAGPGGGDTQYF
>TRBJ2-2|TRBV29-1
CSVEEGGSGELFF
>TRBJ2-1|TRBV7-3
CASSTDPKTEQFF
>TRBJ2-1|TRBV7-9
CANSLGGTLREQFF
>TRBJ2-2|TRBV28
CASSPTPEDWNTGELFF
>TRBJ2-3|TRBV6-2/TRBV6-3
CASSYLASGSVDTQYF
>TRBJ2-1|TRBV7-2
CASSLAGPGKEQFF
>TRBJ2-3|TRBV9
CASSVEVFTDTQYF